The 20 T cell receptor beta chains given below trace back to one sample, sequenced in a study of shared clonotypes between healthy human individuals. Assay: immunoSEQ multiplex PCR; the TCRdb copy retains only in-frame clones and omits some. The data hold around 550,000 clones, with roughly 95% observed a single time. The naive CD8 subset, CD45RO-negative cells positively selected for CCR7, excluded terminally differentiated effector memory CD45RA+ cells. The sample comprised naive CD8+ T cells sorted from blood. All receptors come from a woman in her 30s in good health.

The V and J genes are TRBV7-9 and TRBJ1-1, with a weak D call TRBD1 (6 bases). The ends were cut back, 5 bases at V and 0 bases at J, with 19 bases in the middle. This CDR3 is built from 17 residues. Germline CDR1 is SEHNR and CDR2 is FQNEAQ (reference sequence). The CDR3 here is CASSRMEGTTMNTEAFF. The CDR3 nucleotides read TGTGCCAGCAGCCGAATGGAGGGGACAACCATGAACACTGAAGCTTTCTTT.

The V call is TRBV19, the J call TRBJ2-7; a weak D match, TRBD2 (6 bases). Germline V CDR1 and CDR2: LNHDA, SQIVND (reference sequence). V dropped 3 bases and J dropped 2 bases, with 14 bases sitting between them. CDR3 size: 15 residues. The CDR3 protein is CASSMESGPTYEQYF. The CDR3 DNA reads TGTGCCAGTAGTATGGAGAGCGGGCCTACCTACGAGCAGTACTTC.

The DNA for the CDR3 is TGTGCCAGCAGCTTTGGGACAGGGCTAGATACGCAGTATTTT. Residues: CASSFGTGLDTQYF. The chain has TRBV7-3 and TRBJ2-3; 9 bases map to TRBD1. V gave up 3 bases and J gave up 5 bases; unmatched junction bases: 3. The CDR3 contains 14 residues. Germline V gene data show CDR1 as SGHTA and CDR2 as FQGTGA.

The rearrangement joins TRBV11-2 to TRBJ2-7, with 8 bases that match TRBD2. Germline V lookup: CDR1 SGHAT, CDR2 FQNNGV. The CDR3 sequence is 13 residues long. V shed 5 bases and J 2 bases; nucleotides not matched to a gene: 2. The CDR3 coding sequence is TGTGCCAGCAGCCCCGGGGGGGCCTACGAGCAGTACTTC. Encoded protein: CASSPGGAYEQYF.

This chain links TRBV9 with TRBJ2-7; TRBD2 agrees at 13 bases. V lost 4 bases to trimming and J lost 5 bases; unmatched junction nucleotides: 6. Germline assignment: CDR1 SGDLS and CDR2 YYNGEE. The CDR3 is 15 amino acids. CDR3 protein: CASSPRTSGSHEQYF. CDR3 bases: TGTGCCAGCAGCCCTCGGACTAGCGGGAGCCACGAGCAGTACTTC.

V and J are TRBV5-1 and TRBJ2-7; 8 bases map to TRBD1. CDR1 is SGHRS, CDR2 YFSETQ, per germline. The J segment lost 0 bases and the V segment lost 3 bases, leaving 14 bases of the junction unmatched. The CDR3 extends over 18 amino acids. CDR3 in amino acids: CASSSPSGGQESSYEQYF. DNA for the CDR3: TGCGCCAGCAGCTCCCCCTCCGGGGGACAGGAAAGCTCCTACGAGCAGTACTTC.

The chain combines TRBV27 with TRBJ2-1, with 8 nucleotides matching TRBD1. The ends lost 8 bases at V and 4 bases at J; junction bases unmatched: 1. This CDR3 is built from 12 residues. From germline, CDR1 is MNHEY and CDR2 SMNVEV (reference sequence). The CDR3 here is CASWTGYNEQFF. The CDR3 nucleotides are TGTGCCAGCTGGACAGGGTACAATGAGCAGTTCTTC.

V gene TRBV21-1 combines with J gene TRBJ2-2. TRBV21-1 is deemed a pseudogene. This CDR3 region has 16 residues. CDR3 in amino acids: CASSKAQDPATGELFF. The CDR3 DNA sequence: TGTGCCAGCAGCAAAGCTCAGGACCCAGCTACCGGGGAGCTGTTTTTT.

This clone occurred once. The chain combines TRBV4-1 with TRBJ1-4; D gene unclear. Germline V gene sequence: CDR1 MGHRA, CDR2 YSYEKL. V was trimmed by 1 base and J by 5 bases, leaving 11 bases between them. CDR3 length equals 15 residues. CDR3 nucleotides: TGCGCCAGCAGCCAAGCGGCAGTGTTAAATGAAAAACTGTTTTTT. Protein: CASSQAAVLNEKLFF.

This clone was seen a single time. The gene calls are TRBV11-2 and TRBJ2-6, with D uncertain. V lost 0 bases and J 0 bases, leaving 15 bases between the germline ends. Germline V gene lookup returns CDR1 SGHAT and CDR2 FQNNGV. The CDR3 spans 19 residues. The CDR3 loop is CASSLDLSGPSSGANVLTF. The CDR3 bases are TGTGCCAGCAGCTTAGATTTGAGTGGCCCGAGCTCTGGGGCCAACGTCCTGACTTTC.

The J gene is TRBJ2-1, the V gene TRBV4-1, with 7 nucleotides matching TRBD2. Germline V gene data show CDR1 as MGHRA and CDR2 as YSYEKL. Trimming at V came to 2 bases and at J to 8 bases, leaving 9 bases not matched to a gene. This CDR3 region has 15 residues. The DNA for the CDR3 is TGCGCCAGCAGCCAACAGGGTCTAGCGGATGATGAGCAGTTCTTC. Translating it yields CASSQQGLADDEQFF.

The chain recombines TRBV4-1 with TRBJ2-7, with 10 bases identical to TRBD1. The length of the CDR3 is 15 residues. With V trimmed by 1 base and J by 6 bases, 6 bases remained unmatched. The germline V gene has CDR1 MGHRA and CDR2 YSYEKL. The CDR3 nucleotides are TGCGCCAGCAGCCAAGTTGGGACAGGGGATTCCGAGCAGTACTTC. It is translated as CASSQVGTGDSEQYF.

The V gene is TRBV5-1, the J gene TRBJ2-1; no clear D. With 1 base removed from V and 9 bases from J, the gap between germline ends came to 5 bases. CDR3 length: 11 residues. The germline V gene encodes CDR1 SGHRS and CDR2 YFSETQ. For the CDR3, the DNA is TGCGCCAGCAGCTTGCCAGGTGAGCAGTTCTTC. It yields the protein CASSLPGEQFF.

The J gene is TRBJ1-1, the V gene TRBV7-9; D unresolved. The CDR3 spans 14 residues. The V end was cut by 4 bases, the J end by 6 bases, with 15 bases between. The V gene's germline CDR1 is SEHNR and CDR2 FQNEAQ (reference sequence). CDR3 in amino acids: CASSSSGSPPEAFF. CDR3 nucleotide sequence: TGTGCCAGCAGCTCCTCGGGCTCCCCTCCTGAAGCTTTCTTT.

The chain has TRBV5-6 and TRBJ2-5; D not resolved. The end of the DNA aligns better with TRBJ2-7, so the J call may be wrong. The CDR3 covers 13 residues. Germline CDR1 and CDR2: SGHDT and YYEEEE. The chain's CDR3 is CASSPGPSYEQYF. Here the CDR3 DNA reads TGTGCCAGCAGCCCGGGTCCGTCCTACGAGCAGTACTTC.

The chain uses TRBV27 and TRBJ2-1; D possibly corresponds to TRBD2 (6 bases). Germline CDR1 and CDR2: MNHEY and SMNVEV (reference sequence). This CDR3 has 16 amino acids. Trimming pared 0 bases from V and 3 bases from J, leaving 12 bases between. CDR3 nucleotide sequence: TGTGCCAGCAGTTTATCCCTAGCGCTTGTCTACAATGAGCAGTTCTTC. Translating it yields CASSLSLALVYNEQFF.

The CDR3 coding sequence is TGTGCCAGCAGTGAAGCGTATCACAAGCCCCAGGACGGCTATGGCTACACCTTC. Protein: CASSEAYHKPQDGYGYTF. This rearrangement joins TRBV2 to TRBJ1-2; D is undetermined. The CDR3 is 18 residues long. V shed 0 bases and J shed 4 bases, with 21 bases lying between them. From germline, CDR1 is SNHLY and CDR2 FYNNEI.

The chain couples TRBV29-1 to TRBJ1-1, with 7 bases aligning to TRBD1. CDR1 and CDR2 from the germline V gene are SQVTM and ANQGSEA. V dropped 7 bases and J dropped 1; count of bases not matched to a gene: 9. The CDR3 sequence is 14 residues long. CDR3 loop: CSANDRDRNTEAFF. The CDR3 DNA reads TGCAGCGCCAATGACCGGGACAGGAACACTGAAGCTTTCTTT.

V gene TRBV19 combines with J gene TRBJ1-1, with a possible D match to TRBD1 (5 bases). This CDR3 comprises 15 residues. The V end was cut by 3 bases, the J end by 3 bases, with 14 bases between. From germline, CDR1 is LNHDA and CDR2 SQIVND (reference sequence). The CDR3 DNA is TGTGCCAGTAGTATGGCGGCAGGGTGGGACACTGAAGCTTTCTTT. It is translated as CASSMAAGWDTEAFF.

The gene calls are TRBV5-6 and TRBJ1-1, with D unresolved. This CDR3 region has 12 residues. The V end was cut by 4 bases, the J end by 2 bases, with 6 bases between. In germline, CDR1 is SGHDT, CDR2 YYEEEE. CDR3: CASSSTNTEAFF. CDR3 DNA sequence: TGTGCCAGCAGCAGTACAAACACTGAAGCTTTCTTT.